The rows below give T cell receptor beta chains drawn from one sample of a study of radiation and T cells in renal cell carcinoma. Profiling relied on immunoSEQ multiplex PCR, and the TCRdb table lists in-frame clones only, not all of them. The table includes about 140,000 clones, roughly 83% detected once. The starting material was blood, obtained from a patient whose treatment included radiotherapy and nephrectomy. The receptors here all came from a woman aged 45-65 years with renal cell carcinoma. Both conserved end residues are part of each CDR3. The order of the fields is V gene, clone size, J gene, D gene, CDR3 protein, CDR3 DNA. A D gene is named only where the DNA matches it firmly. A clone size is listed for some rows: how often the clone was seen (once, few, many), or a class if it is expanded.

TRBV19	few	TRBJ1-2	TRBD1	CASSKDRVDGYTF	TGTGCCAGTAGCAAGGACAGGGTTGATGGCTACACCTTC
TRBV6-1	NA	TRBJ2-7	TRBD1	CASIAGTGAGEQYF	TGTGCCAGCATCGCCGGGACAGGGGCCGGCGAGCAGTACTTC
TRBV9	NA	TRBJ2-2	NA	CASSAGVSGTGELFF	TGTGCCAGCAGCGCGGGAGTTTCGGGCACCGGGGAGCTGTTTTTT
TRBV28	NA	TRBJ2-5	TRBD1	CASTRQGTSKTQYF	TGTGCCAGCACCCGACAGGGGACATCAAAGACCCAGTACTTC
TRBV9	NA	TRBJ2-2	NA	CASSVAPSHGELFF	TGTGCCAGCAGCGTAGCCCCCTCCCACGGGGAGCTGTTTTTT
TRBV10-3	few	TRBJ1-1	NA	CAIGKGTEAFF	TGTGCCATCGGTAAGGGCACTGAAGCTTTCTTT
TRBV4-1	NA	TRBJ1-2	TRBD1	CASAEQGSYGYTF	TGCGCCAGCGCCGAACAGGGGAGCTATGGCTACACCTTC
TRBV7-8	NA	TRBJ1-1	NA	CASIRGEANTEAFF	TGTGCCAGCATTCGTGGGGAGGCGAACACTGAAGCTTTCTTT
TRBV6-6	once	TRBJ1-1	NA	CASSYFGSTEAFF	TGTGCCAGCAGTTACTTTGGATCAACTGAAGCTTTCTTT
TRBV7-2	few	TRBJ1-2	NA	CASSLARDSYGYTF	TGTGCCAGCAGCTTAGCCCGGGACTCCTATGGCTACACCTTC
TRBV5-1	once	TRBJ2-7	NA	CASSLQGAYEQYF	TGCGCCAGCAGCTTGCAGGGCGCCTACGAGCAGTACTTC
TRBV30	NA	TRBJ1-1	NA	CAWIIGQNTEAFF	TGTGCCTGGATAATTGGTCAGAACACTGAAGCTTTCTTT
TRBV6-5	once	TRBJ1-4	NA	CASKPTEPGEKLFF	TGTGCCAGCAAACCCACAGAGCCCGGGGAAAAACTGTTTTTT
TRBV5-1	NA	TRBJ2-7	TRBD1	CASSSGQVDYEQYF	TGCGCCAGCAGCTCGGGACAGGTAGACTACGAGCAGTACTTC
TRBV5-1	NA	TRBJ1-3	TRBD1	CASSPGTGVGNTIYF	TGCGCCAGCAGCCCCGGGACAGGGGTCGGAAACACCATATATTTT
TRBV4-3	NA	TRBJ2-1	NA	CASSPRDSQTGNEQFF	TGCGCCAGCAGCCCCCGGGACTCTCAAACGGGGAATGAGCAGTTCTTC
TRBV5-8	NA	TRBJ2-1	NA	CASSLRGNNNEQFF	TGTGCCAGCAGCTTGAGGGGGAATAACAATGAGCAGTTCTTC
TRBV19	NA	TRBJ1-2	NA	CASSTRDVKNYGYTF	TGTGCCAGTAGTACCAGGGACGTAAAAAACTATGGCTACACCTTC
TRBV9	NA	TRBJ2-5	TRBD2	CASTIEGQAGETQYF	TGTGCCAGCACCATAGAGGGGCAAGCGGGGGAGACCCAGTACTTC
TRBV2	NA	TRBJ2-2	TRBD1	CASRGDRANTGELFF	TGTGCCAGCAGAGGGGACAGAGCGAACACCGGGGAGCTGTTTTTT
TRBV5-6	NA	TRBJ2-3	TRBD1	CASSLQGAEDTQYF	TGTGCCAGCAGCTTGCAGGGGGCGGAAGATACGCAGTATTTT
TRBV6-5	NA	TRBJ1-3	NA	CASSYGSGNTIYF	TGTGCCAGCAGTTACGGCTCTGGAAACACCATATATTTT
TRBV5-4	NA	TRBJ1-5	NA	CASSLGIQKGQPQHF	TGTGCCAGCAGCTTGGGTATCCAGAAGGGTCAGCCCCAGCATTTT
TRBV2	once	TRBJ2-7	NA	CASSWGVADTSYEQYF	TGTGCCAGCAGTTGGGGAGTAGCGGACACAAGCTACGAGCAGTACTTC
TRBV9	NA	TRBJ2-7	NA	CASSVGRSSYEQYF	TGTGCCAGCAGCGTAGGTAGGAGCTCCTACGAGCAGTACTTC
TRBV19	NA	TRBJ2-1	NA	CASSISLDGDEQFF	TGTGCCAGTAGTATTTCCCTAGACGGGGATGAGCAGTTCTTC
TRBV4-3	few	TRBJ1-2	NA	CASSQGGLGDGYTF	TGCGCCAGCAGCCAAGGAGGTTTAGGTGATGGCTACACCTTC
TRBV5-6	NA	TRBJ2-3	NA	CASSPDYTVADTQYF	TGTGCCAGCAGCCCGGACTACACGGTGGCAGATACGCAGTATTTT
TRBV5-1	NA	TRBJ2-3	TRBD2	CASSSGLAGIDTQYF	TGCGCCAGCAGCTCCGGACTAGCGGGGATAGATACGCAGTATTTT
TRBV9	NA	TRBJ1-5	TRBD1	CASSKGTAHQPQHF	TGTGCCAGCAGCAAAGGGACAGCCCATCAGCCCCAGCATTTT
TRBV4-3	NA	TRBJ2-5	NA	CASSQDRSIETQYF	TGCGCCAGCAGCCAAGATCGTAGCATTGAGACCCAGTACTTC
TRBV5-1	NA	TRBJ2-5	TRBD2	CASSFTSGGQETQYF	TGCGCCAGCAGCTTTACTAGCGGGGGACAAGAGACCCAGTACTTC
TRBV29-1	NA	TRBJ1-1	TRBD1	CSVEGTARATEAFF	TGCAGCGTTGAGGGGACAGCCAGGGCCACTGAAGCTTTCTTT
TRBV7-2	NA	TRBJ2-7	NA	CASSLAPGVGNRYEQYF	TGTGCCAGCAGCTTAGCCCCCGGGGTTGGTAATCGCTACGAGCAGTACTTC
TRBV5-1	NA	TRBJ2-1	NA	CASSLATYDNEQFF	TGCGCCAGCAGCTTGGCCACATACGACAATGAGCAGTTCTTC
TRBV21-1	few	TRBJ1-1	NA	CASSNDRGGGTEAFF	TGTGCCAGCAGCAACGACAGGGGAGGAGGCACTGAAGCTTTCTTT
TRBV30	NA	TRBJ1-4	NA	CAWSILGEGSNEKLFF	TGTGCCTGGAGTATCCTGGGAGAGGGGAGTAATGAAAAACTGTTTTTT
TRBV10-1	NA	TRBJ2-7	NA	CASQQSVLGEQYF	TGCGCCAGCCAACAGTCGGTCCTGGGCGAGCAGTACTTC
TRBV7-2	NA	TRBJ1-5	NA	CASSLGRGGNQPQHF	TGTGCCAGCAGCTTAGGTAGGGGAGGCAATCAGCCCCAGCATTTT
TRBV7-2	NA	TRBJ2-4	NA	CASSNTDIQYF	TGTGCCAGCAGCAACACAGACATTCAGTACTTC
TRBV30	few	TRBJ2-5	NA	CAFSKGEGETQYF	TGTGCCTTCTCCAAGGGAGAGGGGGAGACCCAGTACTTC
TRBV6-6	NA	TRBJ2-1	TRBD2	CASRLAGKRSYNEQFF	TGTGCCAGCAGACTAGCGGGAAAACGCTCCTACAATGAGCAGTTCTTC
TRBV15	NA	TRBJ2-1	NA	CATSRDRDDFYNEQFF	TGTGCCACCAGCAGAGATCGTGACGATTTCTACAATGAGCAGTTCTTC
TRBV10-3	NA	TRBJ1-1	TRBD1	CAIRGQGWTEAFF	TGTGCCATCAGGGGACAGGGTTGGACTGAAGCTTTCTTT
TRBV10-2	NA	TRBJ2-3	TRBD2	CASRAGVRTDTQYF	TGCGCCAGCAGGGCGGGGGTTCGCACAGATACGCAGTATTTT
TRBV28	NA	TRBJ1-2	NA	CASSSFDGYTF	TGTGCCAGCAGTTCGTTTGATGGCTACACCTTC
TRBV2	NA	TRBJ2-7	TRBD2	CASRSSGHSYEQYF	TGTGCCAGCAGATCTAGCGGCCACTCCTACGAGCAGTACTTC
TRBV19	NA	TRBJ1-5	NA	CASSIVARGVGQPQHF	TGTGCCAGTAGTATAGTCGCCAGGGGAGTGGGACAGCCCCAGCATTTT
TRBV6-5	NA	TRBJ2-1	NA	CASSYAGQNNEQFF	TGTGCCAGCAGTTACGCGGGACAGAACAATGAGCAGTTCTTC
TRBV11-2	NA	TRBJ2-2	NA	CASSSTGSRETGELFF	TGTGCCAGCAGCTCCACCGGGAGTAGGGAGACCGGGGAGCTGTTTTTT
TRBV4-3	NA	TRBJ2-2	NA	CASSQDMVGVPNTGELFF	TGCGCCAGCAGCCAAGATATGGTCGGGGTCCCGAACACCGGGGAGCTGTTTTTT
TRBV7-6	NA	TRBJ2-3	NA	CASSRGTDTQYF	TGTGCCAGCAGCCGGGGCACAGATACGCAGTATTTT
TRBV5-4	NA	TRBJ2-1	NA	CASSLERSSSYNEQFF	TGTGCCAGCAGCTTGGAGAGGTCGAGCTCCTACAATGAGCAGTTCTTC
TRBV5-6	NA	TRBJ2-4	TRBD1	CASSSAGTGGAIAKNIQYF	TGTGCCAGCAGCTCGGCCGGGACAGGGGGCGCAATAGCCAAAAACATTCAGTACTTC